The 32 T cell receptor beta chains presented below share a single source sample, sequenced in a study of OX40 agonist ivuxolimab in advanced cancers. The library was obtained by the immunoSEQ multiplex PCR assay. Held by TCRdb, this immuneACCESS table contains in-frame sequences only and omits some clones. Under half of the omission traces to an unresolved V gene where checked; the cause of the rest is unknown. The sample table lists tens of thousands of clones, around 80% of them with a count of one. 1.9% of the sample goes to the ten largest clones. The sequenced sample was CD4+ or CD8+ T cells sorted from blood, obtained in a trial of the OX40 agonist ivuxolimab. The receptors come from an adult with an advanced solid tumor such as melanoma, head and neck, liver or kidney cancer.

This chain links TRBV4-1 with TRBJ2-1, with TRBD2 matching over 7 bases. The J segment lost 8 bases and the V segment lost 0 bases, leaving 13 bases of the junction unmatched. Germline V gene sequence: CDR1 MGHRA, CDR2 YSYEKL. The CDR3 runs to 17 residues. The CDR3 region has the DNA TGCGCCAGCAGCCAAGATCGCTACAGCGGGATAGGGGATGAGCAGTTCTTC. As protein: CASSQDRYSGIGDEQFF.

The rearrangement joins TRBV7-2 to TRBJ2-3; maybe TRBD1 (5 bases). CDR3 length: 16 residues. V was shortened by 5 bases and J by 0 bases, with 15 bases between the two germline ends. Germline CDR1 is SGHTA and CDR2 is FQGNSA. The CDR3 DNA reads as TGTGCCAGCAGCCCCTTACCGGACATGAGCACAGATACGCAGTATTTT. Protein product: CASSPLPDMSTDTQYF.

The CDR3 reads CASSIGRGAEAFF. CDR3 in DNA: TGTGCCAGTAGTATAGGTCGCGGCGCTGAAGCTTTCTTT. The chain combines TRBV19 with TRBJ1-1; unclear D gene. The CDR3 has 13 residues. Germline CDR1 and CDR2: LNHDA and SQIVND (reference sequence). The V end was cut by 1 base, the J end by 6 bases, with 9 bases between.

The chain links TRBV2 to TRBJ2-3; no definite D call. Germline assignment: CDR1 SNHLY and CDR2 FYNNEI. V was clipped by 4 bases and J by 0 bases, with 14 bases between them. The CDR3 consists of 16 residues. The CDR3 region has the DNA TGTGCCAGCAGTGCGGGTGCGGTTAGGAGCACAGATACGCAGTATTTT. Its protein product is CASSAGAVRSTDTQYF.

This chain links TRBV5-6 with TRBJ2-3, with 8 bases aligning to TRBD2. The CDR3 runs to 16 residues. With 4 bases clipped from V and 2 bases from J, the junction kept 9 bases outside the gene matches. Germline V gene lookup returns CDR1 SGHDT and CDR2 YYEEEE. The CDR3 nucleotides read TGTGCCAGCAGCGCGCGGACTAGCTGGGACACAGATACGCAGTATTTT. As protein: CASSARTSWDTDTQYF. Supplemented by reference TRBV5-6 and TRBJ2-3, the full variable domain reads DAGVTQSPTHLIKTRGQQVTLRCSPKSGHDTVSWYQQALGQGPQFIFQYYEEEERQRGNFPDRFSGHQFPNYSSELNVNALLLGDSALYLCASSARTSWDTDTQYFGPGTRLTVL.

V usage is TRBV4-1 and J usage is TRBJ2-6; 10 bases align to TRBD1. V was clipped by 1 base and J by 4 bases; unmatched bases: 1. The germline V gene has CDR1 MGHRA and CDR2 YSYEKL. There are 16 residues in the CDR3. CDR3 sequence (DNA): TGCGCCAGCAGCCAAGGACAGGGGGCCGGGGCCAACGTCCTGACTTTC. Its protein product is CASSQGQGAGANVLTF.

J is TRBJ2-3 and V is TRBV2, with D possibly matching TRBD1 (6 bases). The CDR3 loop spans 14 amino acids. Trimming pared 6 bases from V and 2 bases from J, leaving 12 bases between. The germline CDR1 and CDR2 sequences are SNHLY and FYNNEI. CDR3 DNA sequence: TGTGCCAGCAGCACGACAGGAGACACAGATACGCAGTATTTT. Amino acids: CASSTTGDTDTQYF.

V usage is TRBV23-1 and J usage is TRBJ2-7; TRBD1 might be the D (6 bases). TRBV23-1 falls under the ORF class, with uncertain function. CDR3 size: 12 residues. CDR3 nucleotide sequence: TGCGACAGGGCCGAGGTTGGTCACGAGCAGTACGTC. Its protein is CDRAEVGHEQYV.

V and J are TRBV13 and TRBJ1-2; D might be TRBD1 (5 bases). Trimming left V 5 bases short and J 4 bases short, with 11 bases between. This CDR3 comprises 13 residues. Looked up from germline, CDR1 is PRHDT and CDR2 is FYEKMQ (reference sequence). This chain's CDR3 is CASSRTGGYGYTF. The CDR3 coding sequence is TGTGCCAGCAGCCGAACGGGGGGCTATGGCTACACCTTC.

Points on this clone: An end of the junction does not agree with germline; a read error may underlie this. The V and J genes are TRBV7-7 and TRBJ2-5, with 7 bases aligning to TRBD1. This CDR3 has 14 amino acids. The germline V gene has CDR1 SSHAT and CDR2 FNYEAQ (reference sequence). The CDR3 coding sequence is TGTGCTAGCAGCTCTGGACAGGACGCAGAGACCCAGTACTTC. Its translation: CASSSGQDAETQYF.

The chain employs TRBV2 and TRBJ2-1; D perhaps matches TRBD1 (6 bases). The CDR3 sequence is 14 residues long. V lost 5 bases, J lost 5 bases, and 13 bases lay in between. Germline assignment: CDR1 SNHLY and CDR2 FYNNEI. CDR3 in DNA: TGTGCCAGCAGTAGAGAACAGGGTGACAATGAGCAGTTCTTC. Its protein product is CASSREQGDNEQFF.

This clone has only a few counts. The CDR3 sequence is CASSSDVGAYGYTF. CDR3 in DNA: TGCGCCAGCAGCTCCGACGTCGGCGCCTATGGCTACACCTTC. The gene calls are TRBV5-1 and TRBJ1-2, with D hard to call. The length of the CDR3 is 14 residues. The germline CDR1 and CDR2 sequences are SGHRS and YFSETQ. The V end lost 3 bases, the J end lost 4 bases, and 13 bases lay between the germline ends. The entire variable domain, with the rest obtained from reference TRBV5-1 and TRBJ1-2, is as follows: KAGVTQTPRYLIKTRGQQVTLSCSPISGHRSVSWYQQTPGQGLQFLFEYFSETQRNKGNFPGRFSGRQFSNSRSEMNVSTLELGDSALYLCASSSDVGAYGYTFGSGTRLTVV.

The chain joins TRBV6-6 to TRBJ2-7; the D gene could be TRBD1 or TRBD2 (5 bases each). The V end was cut by 9 bases, the J end by 3 bases, with 15 bases between. This CDR3 comprises 13 residues. Germline V gene sequence: CDR1 MNHNY, CDR2 SVGAGI (reference sequence). The DNA of the CDR3 is TGTGCCAGTCATAGGGACGGTCACTACGAGCAGTACGTC. It yields the protein CASHRDGHYEQYV.

V and J are TRBV2 and TRBJ2-1; weak D call: TRBD2 (6 bases). The CDR3 has 11 amino acids. Trimming shortened V by 4 bases and J by 10 bases, and 8 bases separated the two germline ends. CDR1 and CDR2 from the germline V gene are SNHLY and FYNNEI. This chain's CDR3 is CASSASGEQFF. The CDR3 DNA reads as TGTGCCAGCAGTGCGAGCGGGGAGCAGTTCTTC.

This chain connects TRBV10-3 to TRBJ1-1, with D unresolved. V was pared by 3 bases and J by 7 bases, with 9 bases between. Germline-derived CDR1 and CDR2 are ENHRY and SYGVKD. The CDR3 totals 12 residues. The CDR3 spells CAISDSDGEAFF. DNA of the CDR3: TGTGCCATCAGTGATTCGGACGGTGAAGCTTTCTTT.

The V and J genes are TRBV9 and TRBJ2-3; perhaps TRBD1 as D (7 bases). This CDR3 is 17 amino acids long. Germline V CDR1 and CDR2: SGDLS, YYNGEE. Trimming pared 4 bases from V and 2 bases from J, leaving 20 bases between. The CDR3 is CASSLRGDDLLTDTQYF. The CDR3 nucleotides are TGTGCCAGCAGCCTCAGGGGGGACGACCTCCTCACAGATACGCAGTATTTT.

This chain uses TRBV4-3 with TRBJ2-1; tentatively, D is TRBD2 (7 bases). This CDR3 contains 16 residues. V was cut by 1 base and J by 2 bases, with 12 bases left in between. CDR1 LGHNA and CDR2 YSLEER come from the germline V gene. The CDR3 nucleotides are TGCGCCAGCAGCCAAGTTTGGGGGGGCCCCTACAATGAGCAGTTCTTC. The encoded protein is CASSQVWGGPYNEQFF.

Worth noting for this clone: One junction end does not reproduce the germline sequence, and a read error may be involved. The chain links TRBV5-1 to TRBJ2-1, with D possibly TRBD2 on 6 matching bases. The germline CDR1 and CDR2 sequences are SGHRS and YFSETQ. This CDR3 region has 16 residues. The CDR3 is CASSLAGSGSYNEQFF. CDR3 DNA sequence: TGCGCCAGCAGTTTGGCGGGGAGCGGTAGCTACAATGAGCAGTTCTTC.

This clone was counted only a few times. The chain is built from TRBV7-6 and TRBJ2-2; maybe TRBD2 (5 bases). The CDR3 totals 16 residues. V was trimmed by 0 bases and J by 1 base, leaving 9 bases between them. The V gene's germline CDR1 is SGHVS and CDR2 FNYEAQ. CDR3 in amino acids: CASSLALAGNTGELFF. The CDR3 DNA sequence: TGTGCCAGCAGCTTAGCGCTGGCGGGGAACACCGGGGAGCTGTTTTTT.

V gene TRBV5-4 combines with J gene TRBJ1-5; D ambiguous. The CDR3 length is 13 residues. CDR1 is SGHNT, CDR2 YYREEE, per germline (reference sequence). The V gene lost 9 bases and the J gene lost 6 bases, with 16 bases spanning the gap. The CDR3 coding sequence is TGTGCCACCCAGCTGGCACGGCGTCAGCCCCAGCATTTT. Protein: CATQLARRQPQHF.

The gene calls are TRBV5-4 and TRBJ2-5, with TRBD2 as a possible D gene (6 bases). The assigned J gene may be wrong: the sequence end matches TRBJ2-7 better. The CDR3 length is 13 residues. Germline V gene sequence: CDR1 SGHNT, CDR2 YYREEE (reference sequence). In DNA form, the CDR3 reads TGTGCCAGCAGCATTCGGGGGTCCCGCGAGCAGTACTTC. This gives the protein CASSIRGSREQYF.

The J gene is TRBJ1-2, the V gene TRBV7-3; TRBD1 agrees at 7 bases. CDR1 is SGHTA, CDR2 FQGTGA, per germline. The CDR3 loop spans 14 amino acids. The V and J ends lost 1 base and 6 bases, in that order; junction bases with no gene match: 5. CDR3 bases: TGTGCCAGCAGCTTAAAACAGGGGCGTGATGGCTACACCTTC. It yields the protein CASSLKQGRDGYTF.

The chain is built from TRBV6-1 and TRBJ1-1; no clear D gene. CDR1 is MNHNS, CDR2 SASEGT, per germline. V was pared by 5 bases and J by 7 bases, with 8 bases between. This CDR3 is built from 11 residues. CDR3 sequence: CASSTRYEAFF. The CDR3 bases are TGTGCCAGCAGTACCCGCTATGAAGCTTTCTTT.

The chain recombines TRBV11-3 with TRBJ1-1; weak D call: TRBD1 (6 bases). Per the germline V gene, CDR1 is SGHNT and CDR2 is YENEEA. V shed 3 bases and J shed 2 bases, with 13 bases lying between them. CDR3 size: 15 residues. CDR3 nucleotides: TGTGCCAGCAGCTTGAAGGTACAGGGTAACACTGAAGCTTTCTTT. Protein: CASSLKVQGNTEAFF. The variable domain in full, completed from reference TRBV11-3 and TRBJ1-1, reads EAGVVQSPRYKIIEKKQPVAFWCNPISGHNTLYWYLQNLGQGPELLIRYENEEAVDDSQLPKDRFSAERLKGVDSTLKIQPAELGDSAVYLCASSLKVQGNTEAFFGQGTRLTVV.

By its share, this clone is medium-sized. The chain is built from TRBV27 and TRBJ1-1; D gene unclear. CDR3 size: 13 residues. V was trimmed by 1 base and J by 6 bases, leaving 9 bases between them. Germline CDR1 and CDR2: MNHEY and SMNVEV (reference sequence). The CDR3 sequence: CASSLFVKSEAFF. The CDR3 DNA sequence: TGTGCCAGCAGTTTATTTGTCAAGTCTGAAGCTTTCTTT.

V is TRBV29-1 and J is TRBJ2-1, with a tentative D call TRBD2 (5 bases). V gave up 4 bases and J gave up 5 bases, with 9 bases separating them. There are 12 residues in the CDR3. Germline V gives CDR1 SQVTM, CDR2 ANQGSEA. CDR3 sequence: CSVGGPNNEQFF. CDR3 nucleotides: TGCAGCGTTGGCGGGCCCAACAATGAGCAGTTCTTC.

This chain links TRBV18 with TRBJ2-5; weak D call: TRBD2 (5 bases). V shed 1 base and J shed 5 bases, with 11 bases lying between them. CDR3 length: 14 amino acids. The germline V gene encodes CDR1 KGHSH and CDR2 LQKENI. CDR3 amino acids: CASSPRGSYETQYF. CDR3 nucleotide sequence: TGTGCCAGCTCACCACGAGGGTCGTACGAGACCCAGTACTTC.

This clone was picked up a small number of times. This chain links TRBV7-3 with TRBJ1-2; TRBD1 agrees at 8 bases. The CDR3 contains 14 residues. From germline, CDR1 is SGHTA and CDR2 FQGTGA. V dropped 2 bases and J dropped 8; count of bases not matched to a gene: 7. The CDR3, as DNA: TGTGCCAGCAGCTTATGGCAGGGGGCGGAGGGCTACACCTTC. It yields the protein CASSLWQGAEGYTF.

The rearrangement links TRBV2 to TRBJ2-1; D ambiguous. This CDR3 spans 15 amino acids. CDR1 and CDR2 (germline): SNHLY, FYNNEI. V was shortened by 2 bases and J by 0 bases, with 8 bases between the two germline ends. CDR3 DNA sequence: TGTGCCAGCAGTGAACTGAGAGTCTCCTACAATGAGCAGTTCTTC. Amino acids: CASSELRVSYNEQFF.

The V and J genes are TRBV7-2 and TRBJ2-1, with D perhaps TRBD1 (9 bases). This CDR3 region has 15 residues. Trimming shortened V by 5 bases and J by 6 bases, and 17 bases separated the two germline ends. Germline V gene sequence: CDR1 SGHTA, CDR2 FQGNSA. CDR3 protein: CASSRGGTGTNEQFF. The CDR3 coding sequence is TGTGCCAGCAGCCGGGGGGGGACAGGGACCAATGAGCAGTTCTTC.

The V call is TRBV18, the J call TRBJ1-5; 8 nucleotides agree with TRBD1. The CDR3 is 17 residues long. Germline CDR1 reads KGHSH; CDR2 reads LQKENI. V lost 3 bases, J lost 7 bases, and 14 bases stayed unmatched. CDR3 sequence: CASSPPFRTGKGQPQHF. The CDR3 bases are TGTGCCAGCTCACCCCCCTTCCGGACAGGGAAGGGACAGCCCCAGCATTTT.

V and J are TRBV19 and TRBJ1-1; D unresolved. CDR1 and CDR2 (germline): LNHDA, SQIVND (reference sequence). Trimming took off 1 base at V and 1 base at J, with 10 bases between the two ends. This CDR3 has 15 amino acids. CDR3 in DNA: TGTGCCAGTAGTATAGCGAGAATTCAGAACACTGAAGCTTTCTTT. It codes for CASSIARIQNTEAFF.